This T cell receptor (beta chain) was obtained from a study of blood T cell repertoires in COVID-19. At the level of the study: Whether acute or convalescent, the COVID-19 samples came from the United States, Italy and Spain.

As handled by the study authors: Estimated nucleated cell counts came from reference gene primer amplification. Assay used: immunoSEQ multiplex PCR; TCRdb lists only in-frame clones, some missing. V and J calls and clone size are as listed in that table; D and trimming were resolved from the DNA. Here the sample spans around 470,000 clones, roughly 89% being singletons. The germline V gene has CDR1 MNHNY and CDR2 SVGAGI (reference sequence). The CDR3 has 16 amino acids. The J segment lost 2 bases and the V segment lost 7 bases, leaving 10 bases of the junction unmatched. The TCR sequence derives from a man aged 18 to 30 with COVID-19, enrolled during active disease. This chain joins TRBV6-6 and TRBJ2-1; the match to TRBD2 covers 8 bases. Sequenced sample: peripheral blood. This CDR3 reads CASTNRRGGTYNEQFF. The CDR3 DNA reads TGTGCCAGCACCAATCGACGGGGGGGGACCTACAATGAGCAGTTCTTC.